The clone carrying this T cell receptor (beta chain) was counted only a few times. TCRdb used MiXCR to reprocess the 5' RACE reads, holding one entry per CDR3 protein. The table records about 280,000 distinct CDR3 sequences, under 8.5% of them present only once. This entry belongs to a study of T-cell memory formation after mild COVID-19. Trimming stripped 5 bases from V and 5 bases from J, with 10 bases between. This CDR3 has 12 residues. Looked up from germline, CDR1 is SGHAT and CDR2 is FQNNGV. Sample: PBMCs or a T cell subset sorted from them (not recorded which). The sequence came from a man between 18 and 29 years old who had mild COVID-19 (a few samples of this study predate the infection). Cell type and time point are not known. The chain uses TRBV11-2 and TRBJ2-7, with no clear D. The CDR3 sequence is CASSPHPDEQYF. The DNA for the CDR3 is TGTGCCAGCAGCCCCCACCCCGACGAGCAGTACTTC.